One and the same sample provided the 9 T cell receptor beta chains below, sequenced in a study of blood T cell repertoires in COVID-19. TCRdb's copy holds only in-frame clones and misses some; the assay was immunoSEQ multiplex PCR. In the table there are about 88,000 clones, approximately 89% of which are singletons. The specimen was peripheral blood. These receptors all stem from a man older than 75 with acute or convalescent COVID-19.

V and J are TRBV2 and TRBJ1-6; D may be TRBD1 (6 bases). Germline CDR1 is SNHLY and CDR2 is FYNNEI. The CDR3 extends over 14 amino acids. V dropped 4 bases and J dropped 7 bases, with 11 bases sitting between them. DNA for the CDR3: TGTGCCAGCAGTGGAAGGGGGAGCAATTCACCCCTCCACTTT. Protein: CASSGRGSNSPLHF.

V is TRBV6-5 and J is TRBJ2-1; D remains ambiguous. V was pared by 3 bases and J by 1 base, with 10 bases between. The germline V gene encodes CDR1 MNHEY and CDR2 SVGAGI. This CDR3 region has 15 residues. CDR3 in DNA: TGTGCCAGCAGTTATGACTGGCTATCCTACAATGAGCAGTTCTTC. Its translation: CASSYDWLSYNEQFF.

This chain uses TRBV4-2 with TRBJ1-2, with D possibly matching TRBD1 (5 bases). The CDR3 is 15 residues long. Germline V gene lookup returns CDR1 LGHNA and CDR2 YNFKEQ. The V end lost 0 bases, the J end lost 4 bases, and 12 bases lay between the germline ends. This chain's CDR3 is CASSQDLAGPYGYTF. CDR3 nucleotides: TGTGCCAGCAGCCAAGATTTAGCGGGGCCCTATGGCTACACCTTC.

The rearrangement joins TRBV4-3 to TRBJ1-2; possible D gene TRBD1, 6 bases. Per the germline V gene, CDR1 is LGHNA and CDR2 is YSLEER. The V and J ends lost 4 bases and 4 bases respectively, with 22 bases between them. This CDR3 region has 17 residues. Here the CDR3 reads CASSPQAGTKGGYGYTF. The CDR3 bases are TGCGCCAGCAGCCCCCAAGCCGGGACCAAAGGGGGCTATGGCTACACCTTC.

This chain joins TRBV30 and TRBJ1-4; perhaps TRBD1 as D (5 bases). Per the germline V gene, CDR1 is GTSNPN and CDR2 is SVGIG (reference sequence). V lost 2 bases and J 4 bases, leaving 8 bases between the germline ends. The CDR3 contains 13 residues. In nucleotides, the CDR3 is TGTGCCTGGAGTAGACAGAATAATGAAAAACTGTTTTTT. This sequence encodes CAWSRQNNEKLFF.

The chain uses TRBV7-2 and TRBJ1-5; D may be TRBD1 (5 bases). Between the trimmed V and J ends, which lost 5 bases and 6 bases, there was a span of 14 bases. CDR3 size: 14 residues. Germline CDR1 reads SGHTA; CDR2 reads FQGNSA. DNA for the CDR3: TGTGCCAGCAGCCCTGTCCCGGGGGTTCAGCCCCAGCATTTT. Its protein is CASSPVPGVQPQHF.

V and J are TRBV4-1 and TRBJ1-2; possibly TRBD1 for D (6 bases). Germline CDR1 reads MGHRA; CDR2 reads YSYEKL. The CDR3 extends over 15 amino acids. Trimming pared 6 bases from V and 0 bases from J, leaving 14 bases between. CDR3 protein: CASSPGQTTNYGYTF. The CDR3 DNA follows: TGCGCCAGCAGTCCAGGACAGACAACTAACTATGGCTACACCTTC.

The chain couples TRBV29-1 to TRBJ1-2; unclear D gene. Germline lookup yields CDR1 SQVTM and CDR2 ANQGSEA. V gave up 5 bases and J gave up 4 bases, with 11 bases separating them. The CDR3 sequence is 12 residues long. The CDR3 coding sequence is TGCAGCGTTTGGGAGGCACCCTATGGCTACACCTTC. Translation gives CSVWEAPYGYTF.

The rearrangement links TRBV6-2 or TRBV6-3 to TRBJ2-6, with TRBD1 matching over 10 bases. Germline trimming cut 5 bases from V and 3 bases from J; bases unmatched to any gene: 10. From germline, CDR1 is MNHEY and CDR2 SVGEGT. This CDR3 has 18 residues. The CDR3 loop reads CASSAAGQGFGGANVLTF. The CDR3 region has the DNA TGTGCCAGCAGTGCGGCGGGACAGGGGTTTGGTGGGGCCAACGTCCTGACTTTC.